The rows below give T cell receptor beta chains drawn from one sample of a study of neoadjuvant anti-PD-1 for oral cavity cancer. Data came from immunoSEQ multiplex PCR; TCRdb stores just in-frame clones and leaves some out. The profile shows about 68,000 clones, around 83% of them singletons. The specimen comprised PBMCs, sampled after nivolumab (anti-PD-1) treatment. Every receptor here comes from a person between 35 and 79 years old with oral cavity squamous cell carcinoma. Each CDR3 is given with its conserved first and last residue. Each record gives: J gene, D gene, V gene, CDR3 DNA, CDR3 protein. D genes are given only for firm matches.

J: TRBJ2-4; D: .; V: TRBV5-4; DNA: TGTGCCAGCAGCTTGTCTGGACGATTTCTAAACATTCAGTACTTC; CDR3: CASSLSGRFLNIQYF
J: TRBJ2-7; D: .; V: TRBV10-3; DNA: TGTGCCACCCTTAGAGAGGCCGACTACGAGCAGTACTTC; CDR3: CATLREADYEQYF
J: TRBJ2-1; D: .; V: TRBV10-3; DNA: TGTGCCATCAGTGACCGGGCGGAAGGGAGCAACAATGAGCAGTTCTTC; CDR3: CAISDRAEGSNNEQFF
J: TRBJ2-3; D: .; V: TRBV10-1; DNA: TGCGCCAGCAGTGAGTACTCCTCAACTCCCTCAGATACGCAGTATTTT; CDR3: CASSEYSSTPSDTQYF
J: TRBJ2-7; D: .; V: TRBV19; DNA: TGTGCCAGTAGTAAGGCAGTCTCCTACGAGCAGTACTTC; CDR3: CASSKAVSYEQYF
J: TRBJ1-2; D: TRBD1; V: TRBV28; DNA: TGTGCCAGCAGCCAACAGGGGAACGACTATGGCTACACCTTC; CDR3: CASSQQGNDYGYTF
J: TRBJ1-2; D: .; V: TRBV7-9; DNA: TGTGCCAGCAGCCCTTATACAGGTTCCGGCTACACCTTC; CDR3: CASSPYTGSGYTF
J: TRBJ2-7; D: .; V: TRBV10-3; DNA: TGTGCCATCTCCCAAGACAACGCCGGTCAGCAGTACTTC; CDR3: CAISQDNAGQQYF
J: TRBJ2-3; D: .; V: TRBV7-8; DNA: TGTGCCAGCAGCGTGGGTGGGGATACGCAGTATTTT; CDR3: CASSVGGDTQYF
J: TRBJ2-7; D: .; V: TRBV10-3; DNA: TGTGCCATACAGGGGGCGCAGTTAGCGGGAGTACCCTACGAGCAGTACTTC; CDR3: CAIQGAQLAGVPYEQYF